The 22 T cell receptor beta chains given below trace back to one sample, sequenced in a study of PD-L1 blockade in urothelial cancer. Time point indicated: pretreatment peripheral blood. TCRdb's table, derived via immunoSEQ multiplex PCR, lists solely in-frame clones and lacks some. The data hold fewer than 50,000 clones, with approximately 79% observed a single time. The source was PBMCs, collected around atezolizumab (anti-PD-L1) treatment. These receptors all come from a man aged 65 to 79 with urothelial cancer.

The genes are TRBV5-4 and TRBJ2-1; TRBD2 matches at 9 bases. Germline V gene lookup returns CDR1 SGHNT and CDR2 YYREEE (reference sequence). The CDR3 spans 16 residues. V trimming: 3 bases; J trimming: 0 bases; junction bases outside the gene matches: 4. The CDR3 DNA reads as TGTGCCAGCAGCTCGCGTAGCGGGAGCTCCTACAATGAGCAGTTCTTC. It encodes CASSSRSGSSYNEQFF. Based on the CDR3 plus reference TRBV5-4 and TRBJ2-1, the full variable domain is ETGVTQSPTHLIKTRGQQVTLRCSSQSGHNTVSWYQQALGQGPQFIFQYYREEENGRGNFPPRFSGLQFPNYSSELNVNALELDDSALYLCASSSRSGSSYNEQFFGPGTRLTVL.

CDR3 amino acids: CASSSINSGANVLTF. The DNA of the CDR3 is TGTGCCAGCAGCTCAATCAACTCTGGGGCCAACGTCCTGACTTTC. The chain uses TRBV7-8 and TRBJ2-6, with no clear D. V lost 4 bases and J 0 bases, leaving 7 bases between the germline ends. Germline V gene sequence: CDR1 SGHVS, CDR2 FQNEAQ. This CDR3 has 15 residues.

This clone was counted only a few times. This chain uses TRBV4-2 with TRBJ2-5; possibly TRBD1 for D (5 bases). V was cut by 2 bases and J by 4 bases, with 8 bases left in between. This CDR3 contains 13 residues. Germline V gene lookup returns CDR1 LGHNA and CDR2 YNFKEQ. The CDR3 sequence is CASSQRTSETQYF. The CDR3, as DNA: TGTGCCAGCAGCCAAAGGACATCAGAGACCCAGTACTTC.

The chain carries TRBV15 and TRBJ1-5; 9 nucleotides line up with TRBD1. The CDR3 covers 16 residues. Germline CDR1 and CDR2: LNHNV and YYDKDF (reference sequence). Trimming at V came to 3 bases and at J to 6 bases, leaving 9 bases not matched to a gene. The CDR3 DNA reads as TGTGCCACCAGCAGGGGGACAGGGTGGCGGATTCAGCCCCAGCATTTT. The encoded protein is CATSRGTGWRIQPQHF.

This clone was seen a handful of times. V usage is TRBV28 and J usage is TRBJ2-5; D is perhaps TRBD1 (6 bases). Trimming removed 8 bases at V and 4 bases at J, with 11 bases between. CDR3 size: 12 residues. CDR1 is MDHEN, CDR2 SYDVKM, per germline. In DNA form, the CDR3 reads TGTGCCAGCGGATCAGGGGTAGAGACCCAGTACTTC. This codes for CASGSGVETQYF.

This clone was recorded only once. This chain uses TRBV10-2 with TRBJ1-6; TRBD1 might be the D (5 bases). V was trimmed by 4 bases and J by 10 bases, leaving 8 bases between them. CDR3 length: 12 residues. CDR1 and CDR2 (germline): WSHSY, SAAADI. The DNA of the CDR3 is TGCGCCAGCAGTGCGGACACATCACCCCTCCACTTT. It yields the protein CASSADTSPLHF.

The chain uses TRBV7-6 and TRBJ1-5, with 8 nucleotides matching TRBD1. The CDR3 length is 14 residues. Trimming at V came to 4 bases and at J to 7 bases, leaving 6 bases not matched to a gene. Per germline, CDR1 SGHVS and CDR2 FNYEAQ. The CDR3 here is CASSSGGSGQPQHF. The CDR3 bases are TGTGCCAGCAGCTCAGGGGGCTCGGGACAGCCCCAGCATTTT.

V is TRBV5-1 and J is TRBJ2-3; TRBD2 matches 8 bases. V lost 9 bases, J lost 2 bases, and 11 bases stayed unmatched. The CDR3 consists of 15 residues. Germline CDR1 SGHRS, CDR2 YFSETQ. The CDR3 nucleotides read TGCGCCACCAAGCGGGTAGCGGGGTCCACAGATACGCAGTATTTT. As protein: CATKRVAGSTDTQYF.

The rearrangement joins TRBV2 to TRBJ1-6; D perhaps matches TRBD1 (5 bases). Germline lookup yields CDR1 SNHLY and CDR2 FYNNEI. V lost 1 base and J lost 4, with 8 bases in between. The CDR3 covers 15 residues. CDR3 nucleotide sequence: TGTGCCAGCAGTGAAGACAGGTCGTATAATTCACCCCTCCACTTT. It codes for CASSEDRSYNSPLHF.

The chain employs TRBV2 and TRBJ2-3; 12 bases map to TRBD1. The germline gives CDR1 SNHLY, CDR2 FYNNEI. The CDR3 sequence is 15 residues long. J gave up 5 bases and V 2 bases, and 2 bases lay outside the gene matches. The CDR3 nucleotides are TGTGCCAGCAGTGAATGGGACAGGGGGCAAGATACGCAGTATTTT. Protein product: CASSEWDRGQDTQYF.

This clone appeared a single time. The rearrangement uses TRBV30 and TRBJ1-3; D unclear. V was pared by 1 base and J by 0 bases, with 10 bases between. This CDR3 region has 15 residues. Germline V gene lookup returns CDR1 GTSNPN and CDR2 SVGIG (reference sequence). The CDR3 coding sequence is TGTGCCTGGAGTGCTGAGACAAGCTCTGGAAACACCATATATTTT. It encodes CAWSAETSSGNTIYF.

V gene TRBV4-1 combines with J gene TRBJ1-2; perhaps TRBD1 as D (6 bases). Trimming shortened V by 0 bases and J by 2 bases, and 13 bases separated the two germline ends. CDR3 size: 16 residues. Germline CDR1 and CDR2: MGHRA and YSYEKL. The DNA of the CDR3 is TGCGCCAGCAGCCAAGATAGGTGGCAGGGGAACTATGGCTACACCTTC. Amino acids: CASSQDRWQGNYGYTF.

The chain joins TRBV5-4 to TRBJ2-5, with a tentative D call TRBD2 (6 bases). The CDR3 totals 16 residues. The V end was cut by 3 bases, the J end by 2 bases, with 17 bases between. Looked up from germline, CDR1 is SGHNT and CDR2 is YYREEE (reference sequence). CDR3 coding DNA: TGTGCCAGCAGCTCCTCCCGTGGGACTGGGCAAGAGACCCAGTACTTC. It specifies CASSSSRGTGQETQYF.

Only one count was recorded for this clone. This CDR3 reads CAITPQAVGTGRNTEAFF. The DNA for the CDR3 is TGTGCCATCACTCCGCAAGCCGTCGGGACAGGGCGGAACACTGAAGCTTTCTTT. V and J are TRBV10-3 and TRBJ1-1; 9 nucleotides line up with TRBD1. Unmatched junction bases numbered 16, after V lost 7 bases and J lost 1 base. Per germline, CDR1 ENHRY and CDR2 SYGVKD. This CDR3 comprises 18 residues.

The chain recombines TRBV15 with TRBJ2-7, with a tentative D call TRBD1 (6 bases). This CDR3 has 14 residues. CDR1 is LNHNV, CDR2 YYDKDF, per germline (reference sequence). V was shortened by 3 bases and J by 0 bases, with 9 bases between the two germline ends. CDR3 loop: CATSRGQLSYEQYF. The CDR3 nucleotides are TGTGCCACCAGCAGGGGACAACTCTCCTACGAGCAGTACTTC.

The CDR3 loop reads CASSRGGSSGRRETQYF. CDR3 DNA sequence: TGTGCCAGCAGCCGCGGTGGGTCTAGCGGGAGGCGAGAGACCCAGTACTTC. This sequence joins TRBV7-9 and TRBJ2-5, with 11 bases lining up with TRBD2. V dropped 5 bases and J dropped 4; count of bases not matched to a gene: 12. CDR1 is SEHNR, CDR2 FQNEAQ, per germline (reference sequence). The CDR3 is 17 residues long.

V is TRBV9 and J is TRBJ1-1; D unclear. The CDR3 sequence is 15 residues long. Germline V lookup: CDR1 SGDLS, CDR2 YYNGEE. The V gene lost 1 base and the J gene lost 0 bases, with 10 bases spanning the gap. Here the CDR3 reads CASSVSSQLNTEAFF. As DNA, the CDR3 is TGTGCCAGCAGCGTAAGTTCACAGCTGAACACTGAAGCTTTCTTT.

V is TRBV18 and J is TRBJ1-1; D uncertain. From germline, CDR1 is KGHSH and CDR2 LQKENI. Trimming pared 1 base from V and 2 bases from J, leaving 11 bases between. The CDR3 covers 15 residues. CDR3 sequence reads: CASSPRRSDNTEAFF. CDR3 coding DNA: TGTGCCAGCTCACCACGGCGGTCAGATAACACTGAAGCTTTCTTT.

V and J are TRBV6-1 and TRBJ2-7; possible D gene TRBD1, 6 bases. The V and J ends lost 6 bases and 2 bases respectively, with 14 bases between them. CDR1 MNHNS and CDR2 SASEGT come from the germline V gene. The CDR3 covers 14 residues. The CDR3 region is CASSTGQTPYEQYF. The CDR3 nucleotides are TGTGCCAGCAGCACAGGACAGACGCCCTACGAGCAGTACTTC.

This chain links TRBV11-2 with TRBJ2-7; D remains unclear. The germline gives CDR1 SGHAT, CDR2 FQNNGV. The CDR3 spans 13 residues. V lost 0 bases and J 4 bases, leaving 7 bases between the germline ends. In DNA, the CDR3 is TGTGCCAGCAGCTTAGATCAGGAATACGAGCAGTACTTC. It encodes CASSLDQEYEQYF.

The chain couples TRBV7-8 to TRBJ2-5, with 11 bases matching TRBD1. Germline CDR1 SGHVS, CDR2 FQNEAQ. The CDR3 has 16 amino acids. After removal of 1 base from V and 2 bases from J, the junction contained 3 bases not matched to a gene. CDR3 in amino acids: CASSLVGTGGQETQYF. The CDR3 coding sequence is TGTGCCAGCAGCTTAGTGGGGACAGGGGGGCAAGAGACCCAGTACTTC.

V gene TRBV11-3 combines with J gene TRBJ1-2; D is ambiguous. Trimming shortened V by 1 base and J by 2 bases, and 8 bases separated the two germline ends. Per the germline V gene, CDR1 is SGHNT and CDR2 is YENEEA. The CDR3 contains 14 residues. In DNA form, the CDR3 reads TGTGCCAGCAGCTTAGTCCCCAGGAACTATGGCTACACCTTC. Translated: CASSLVPRNYGYTF.